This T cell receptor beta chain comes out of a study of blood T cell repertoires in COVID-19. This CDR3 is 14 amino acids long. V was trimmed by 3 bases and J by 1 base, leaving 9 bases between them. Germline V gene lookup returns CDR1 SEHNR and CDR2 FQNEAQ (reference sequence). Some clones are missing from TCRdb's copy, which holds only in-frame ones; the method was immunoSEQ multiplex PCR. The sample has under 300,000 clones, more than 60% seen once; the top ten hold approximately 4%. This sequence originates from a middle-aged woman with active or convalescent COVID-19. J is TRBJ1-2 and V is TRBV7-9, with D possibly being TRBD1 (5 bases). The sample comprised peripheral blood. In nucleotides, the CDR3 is TGTGCCAGCAGCTTTGCAGGGATTAACTATGGCTACACCTTC. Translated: CASSFAGINYGYTF.